The 18 T cell receptor beta chains reported below all come from one sample, sequenced in a study of shared clonotypes between healthy human individuals. This table comes from immunoSEQ multiplex PCR, and its TCRdb copy is limited to in-frame clones, with some not included. There are about 500,000 clones in the sample; roughly three quarters occur only once, and more than 10% lies in the top ten. Sequenced sample: PBMCs. These receptors were collected from a middle-aged woman in good health. Some clones in this sample may be carry-over from other donors' samples.

The rearrangement uses TRBV7-3 and TRBJ2-1, with 7 nucleotides matching TRBD2. The CDR3 is 15 residues long. Per the germline V gene, CDR1 is SGHTA and CDR2 is FQGTGA. The J segment lost 3 bases and the V segment lost 0 bases, leaving 2 bases of the junction unmatched. The CDR3 nucleotides read TGTGCCAGCAGCTTAACCCGGACTAGCTACAATGAGCAGTTCTTC. Translating gives CASSLTRTSYNEQFF. Looking up the rest from reference TRBV7-3 and TRBJ2-1 gives the full variable domain: GAGVSQTPSNKVTEKGKYVELRCDPISGHTALYWYRQSLGQGPEFLIYFQGTGAADDSGLPNDRFFAVRPEGSVSTLKIQRTERGDSAVYLCASSLTRTSYNEQFFGPGTRLTVL.

This chain connects TRBV6-5 to TRBJ2-1, with TRBD1 matching over 12 bases. The V segment lost 2 bases and the J segment 9 bases; nucleotides outside the gene matches: 8. The germline V gene has CDR1 MNHEY and CDR2 SVGAGI. The CDR3 totals 16 residues. The CDR3 DNA reads as TGTGCCAGCAGTTACAGGAGGGGACAGGGGGCCAGTGAGCAGTTCTTC. This gives the protein CASSYRRGQGASEQFF.

V gene TRBV19 combines with J gene TRBJ2-1; 14 nucleotides line up with TRBD2. Trimming cost V 5 bases and J 8 bases; bases outside gene matches: 8. Germline V gives CDR1 LNHDA, CDR2 SQIVND (reference sequence). CDR3 size: 16 residues. The CDR3 bases are TGTGCCAGTAGTTCCCCAGGGACTAGCGGGAGTGATGAGCAGTTCTTC. It encodes CASSSPGTSGSDEQFF. Together with reference TRBV19 and TRBJ2-1, the CDR3 gives the full variable domain: DGGITQSPKYLFRKEGQNVTLSCEQNLNHDAMYWYRQDPGQGLRLIYYSQIVNDFQKGDIAEGYSVSREKKESFPLTVTSAQKNPTAFYLCASSSPGTSGSDEQFFGPGTRLTVL.

This clone occurred once. The gene calls are TRBV2 and TRBJ2-7; D tentatively reads TRBD1 or TRBD2 (5 bases each). V shed 8 bases and J shed 6 bases, with 17 bases lying between them. CDR3 length equals 13 residues. Germline V CDR1 and CDR2: SNHLY, FYNNEI. CDR3 bases: TGTGCCAGCGGGGCTAGCCAGCCCCTCGAGCAGTACTTC. This translates into CASGASQPLEQYF.

This clone was seen many times. This chain connects TRBV7-2 to TRBJ1-2; D uncertain. V was pared by 2 bases and J by 4 bases, with 14 bases between. Germline V gene data show CDR1 as SGHTA and CDR2 as FQGNSA. The CDR3 is 15 residues long. The CDR3 region is CASSLQIAAPYGYTF. The CDR3 DNA reads TGTGCCAGCAGCTTACAAATCGCAGCACCCTATGGCTACACCTTC.

This clone is a singleton in its sample. Since a far larger clone is one base different, this is likely a read error. The chain recombines TRBV2 with TRBJ1-5; D not resolved. This CDR3 contains 13 residues. Germline values: CDR1 SNHLY, CDR2 FYNNEI. CDR3 residues: CASSYEENQSQHF. CDR3 sequence (DNA): TGTGCCAGCAGTTACGAGGAGAATCAGTCCCAGCATTTT.

The chain is built from TRBV5-4 and TRBJ2-2; maybe TRBD2 (5 bases). Germline V gene sequence: CDR1 SGHNT, CDR2 YYREEE (reference sequence). CDR3 length: 15 amino acids. The V gene lost 3 bases and the J gene lost 5 bases, with 14 bases spanning the gap. The CDR3 is CASSSGPTGTGELFF. The DNA for the CDR3 is TGTGCCAGCAGCTCCGGCCCAACGGGGACCGGGGAGCTGTTTTTT.

This chain uses TRBV18 with TRBJ1-1, with a weak D call TRBD1 (6 bases). Looked up from germline, CDR1 is KGHSH and CDR2 is LQKENI. V was clipped by 2 bases and J by 5 bases, with 15 bases between them. The CDR3 sequence is 15 residues long. The CDR3 DNA is TGTGCCAGCTCACCAGAGCATAGGAGGGGGACTGAAGCTTTCTTT. Its protein product is CASSPEHRRGTEAFF.

The chain carries TRBV7-9 and TRBJ1-1; 7 bases are shared with TRBD1. Unmatched junction bases numbered 4, after V lost 5 bases and J lost 4 bases. Germline V CDR1 and CDR2: SEHNR, FQNEAQ (reference sequence). This CDR3 is built from 13 residues. CDR3 bases: TGTGCCAGCAGCGTAGGGGGCACCACTGAAGCTTTCTTT. This encodes CASSVGGTTEAFF.

Comment on this clone: A read error likely explains this, since a far larger clone differs by one base. The sample holds other DNA sequences that translate to the same CDR3. The chain carries TRBV30 and TRBJ2-5; TRBD1 or TRBD2 may be the D gene (5 bases each). The J call is in doubt because the DNA end fits TRBJ2-7 better. From germline, CDR1 is GTSNPN and CDR2 SVGIG (reference sequence). CDR3 length equals 13 residues. CDR3 nucleotides: TGTGCCTGGAGCGTACTGGGGGACTACGAGCAGTACTTC. It codes for CAWSVLGDYEQYF.

The chain recombines TRBV4-1 with TRBJ2-1; the D is unclear. The CDR3 sequence is 17 residues long. The germline V gene encodes CDR1 MGHRA and CDR2 YSYEKL. Trimming cost V 0 bases and J 4 bases, with 16 bases left between them. The CDR3 DNA follows: TGCGCCAGCAGCCAAGATCTTCAGGTGGCTGCTTACAATGAGCAGTTCTTC. Its protein is CASSQDLQVAAYNEQFF.

The gene calls are TRBV18 and TRBJ2-6, with D possibly called TRBD1 or TRBD2 (5 bases each). CDR1 KGHSH and CDR2 LQKENI come from the germline V gene. This CDR3 contains 17 residues. Trimming removed 6 bases at V and 0 bases at J, with 15 bases between. CDR3 DNA sequence: TGTGCCAGCTCTCGGGACCAACCCAACTCTGGGGCCAACGTCCTGACTTTC. Its protein is CASSRDQPNSGANVLTF.

In the case of this clone: The junction shows a germline mismatch at one end, possibly a read error. This chain connects TRBV29-1 to TRBJ1-2, with D possibly TRBD1 on 6 matching bases. Germline V lookup: CDR1 SQVTM, CDR2 ANQGSEA. This CDR3 is 11 amino acids long. The CDR3 region has the DNA TGCAGCGGTGAAGGGGGTTATGGCTACACCTTC. Encoded protein: CSGEGGYGYTF.

This chain uses TRBV6-6 with TRBJ1-5, with a possible D match to TRBD1 (6 bases). Trimming pared 0 bases from V and 3 bases from J, leaving 12 bases between. Germline-derived CDR1 and CDR2 are MNHNY and SVGAGI (reference sequence). CDR3 length: 16 amino acids. The CDR3 loop is CASSYSFRQDNQPQHF. CDR3 nucleotide sequence: TGTGCCAGCAGTTACTCATTTCGACAGGACAATCAGCCCCAGCATTTT.

The V and J genes are TRBV7-2 and TRBJ2-1; D may be TRBD2 (6 bases). CDR3 size: 16 residues. The V and J ends lost 2 bases and 1 base respectively, with 12 bases between them. From germline, CDR1 is SGHTA and CDR2 FQGNSA. Here the CDR3 DNA reads TGTGCCAGCAGCTTATCCCCCGGGAGTTCCTACAATGAGCAGTTCTTC. It specifies CASSLSPGSSYNEQFF.

This clone was counted only a few times. This chain joins TRBV7-2 and TRBJ2-7; 8 bases line up with TRBD2. CDR1 and CDR2 from the germline V gene are SGHTA and FQGNSA. Trimming cost V 2 bases and J 4 bases; bases outside gene matches: 10. CDR3 length equals 16 residues. CDR3 sequence: CASSLHGARLAYEQYF. DNA for the CDR3: TGTGCCAGCAGCTTACACGGGGCGAGACTAGCGTACGAGCAGTACTTC.

V usage is TRBV5-4 and J usage is TRBJ1-2; D perhaps matches TRBD1 (5 bases). Trimming removed 4 bases at V and 6 bases at J, with 16 bases between. CDR1 SGHNT and CDR2 YYREEE come from the germline V gene (reference sequence). The CDR3 runs to 14 residues. The CDR3 DNA reads as TGTGCCAGCAGCCGTGGGACCACCGTGGATGGCTACACCTTC. This sequence encodes CASSRGTTVDGYTF.

V gene TRBV30 combines with J gene TRBJ2-7; TRBD2 matches at 12 bases. J lost 6 bases, V lost 2 bases, and 2 bases had no gene match. CDR1 and CDR2 from the germline V gene are GTSNPN and SVGIG (reference sequence). CDR3 length: 13 residues. The CDR3 loop reads CAWSILAGGEQYF. The CDR3 coding sequence is TGTGCCTGGAGTATACTAGCGGGAGGCGAGCAGTACTTC. Supplemented by reference TRBV30 and TRBJ2-7, the full variable domain reads SQTIHQWPATLVQPVGSPLSLECTVEGTSNPNLYWYRQAAGRGLQLLFYSVGIGQISSEVPQNLSASRPQDRQFILSSKKLLLSDSGFYLCAWSILAGGEQYFGPGTRLTVT.